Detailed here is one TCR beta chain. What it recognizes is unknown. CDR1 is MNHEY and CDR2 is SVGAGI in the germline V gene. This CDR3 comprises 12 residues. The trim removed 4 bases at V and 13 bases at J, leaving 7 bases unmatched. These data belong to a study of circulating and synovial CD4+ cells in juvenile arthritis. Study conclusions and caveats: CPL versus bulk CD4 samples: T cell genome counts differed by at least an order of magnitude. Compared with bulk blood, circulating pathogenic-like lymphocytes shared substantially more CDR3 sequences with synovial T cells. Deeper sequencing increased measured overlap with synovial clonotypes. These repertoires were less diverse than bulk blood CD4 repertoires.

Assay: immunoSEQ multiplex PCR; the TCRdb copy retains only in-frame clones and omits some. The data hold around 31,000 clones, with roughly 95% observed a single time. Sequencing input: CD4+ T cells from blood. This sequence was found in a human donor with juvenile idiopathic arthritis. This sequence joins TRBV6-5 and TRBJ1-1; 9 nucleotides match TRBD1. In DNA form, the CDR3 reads TGTGCCAGCAGTTTTTGGACAGGGGATGTTTTCTTT. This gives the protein CASSFWTGDVFF.